This TCR beta chain was sequenced during a study of shared clonotypes between healthy human individuals (dated by TCRdb to 2018 to 2020). Some background on the complete study: The cohort comprised two women and a few men aged 18 to 49 years. For each donor, three plates each were used for CD4 naive and CD4 memory, two plates were used for CD8 naive, and one plate was used for CD8 memory. To estimate repertoire size and how much clonotypes are shared between individuals, the study performed deep sequencing of blood TCR repertoires from about 5 healthy adults. To increase sequencing depth and limit assay-specific biases, different laboratories used diverse techniques to prepare libraries and sequence TCR repertoires. Each donor's leukapheresis produced roughly between roughly 0.85 and 9 billion PBMCs.

The V end gives up 10 bases and the J end 6 bases, leaving 13 bases in the junction not matched to a gene. The CDR3 numbers 15 residues from cysteine through phenylalanine. CDR3 DNA only is kept here, 45 bases in frame from base 1. Via the germline V gene, CDR1 is SNHLY and CDR2 FYNNEI. CD8 naive samples were obtained by positive selection for CCR7 among CD45RO-negative cells, yielding a CD45RA+CCR7+ population from which TemRA cells were excluded. Donors were healthy HIV-negative adults with no recently reported acute infections or vaccinations. All donors were Caucasian adults living in Nashville, Tennessee, USA. Blood was collected by leukapheresis, and PBMCs were isolated by Ficoll-Histopaque density gradient centrifugation and then cryopreserved in liquid nitrogen vapor phase. Purity and quantity of every magnetically sorted T cell population were checked by analytical flow cytometry. Genomic DNA was isolated from every sorted fraction and measured by UV absorbance on a Nanodrop 2000c.

TCR CDR3 regions were amplified from genomic DNA by multiplex PCR using the deep immunoSEQ assay. Genomic DNA extracted from each cell subset was distributed evenly over all wells of several immunoSEQ 96-well plates, and each plate served as one replicate. For sorted subsets, approximately 200 ng of genomic DNA, equivalent to roughly 30,000 T cell genomes, went into each replicate PCR. The purified libraries were quantified using a Qubit 3.0 fluorometer, sized with a Bioanalyzer 2100, and then quantified again using the KAPA Library Quantification kit. Every immunoSEQ 96-well plate was sequenced on a dedicated single-read 150-cycle Illumina NextSeq 550 flow cell. The study's processing was this. Because the immunoSEQ output included only junctional sequences and no quality scores, the filtering could not be the same as the filtering used for full-length reads. To assign V/J genes and CDR3, sequences were annotated using PyIR, a Python wrapper for IgBLAST v1.9, with IMGT germline references. Reads were removed for weak V/J assignments (E-value above 1e-6), missing CDR3, stop codons, out-of-frame junctions, or ambiguous translated residues. V3J clonotypes were defined as sequences sharing an identical inferred V gene, J gene, and CDR3 amino acid sequence. Percentage overlap between repertoires was computed as shared unique clonotypes divided by the size of the smaller repertoire. Repertoire richness was assessed with RTK rarefaction, the Chao1 estimator, and Recon v2.1 estimates of unobserved clonotypes. OLGA was used to compute generation probabilities for all TCRbeta clonotypes that the gDNA method yielded from a handful of donors. TCRdb mirrors the immuneACCESS table, restricted to in-frame sequences. Some clones are absent from its copies; in checked studies, under half trace to an unresolved V gene, and the reason for the others is unknown. V and J calls plus clone size are reproduced from that table; the DNA served to infer D and trimming. The sample includes around 1.9 million clones, with roughly 91% observed a single time. The ten largest make up under 2% of the sample.

Remarks on this clone: Its antigen specificity is not known. Base qualities were left out, and no much larger clone turns up one base away.

On the study overall, not on this receptor specifically: Naive subsets generally had larger estimated clonotype richness than memory subsets. Only blood was sampled, and tissue TCR repertoires likely differ from those in blood. When several donors were compared, the shared fraction of clonotypes was approximately 5% for naive CD4, more than 3% for naive CD8, more than 2% for memory CD4, and roughly 0.43% for memory CD8. Incomplete sequencing was indicated by rarefaction of sorted-subset datasets, despite the large sequencing depth. The genetic and exposure-history diversity represented was limited by the small number of donors. Pairwise subsampling led to the expectation that sequencing depth would affect the degree of clonotype sharing among donors. Clonotypes shared by all four sorted-subset donors showed higher generation probabilities than non-shared clonotypes.

The receptor was isolated from a young man in good health. Some clones in this sample may be carry-over from other donors' samples. The chain couples TRBV2 to TRBJ2-1, and TRBD2 matches 9 of the central bases. Sequencing input: naive CD8+ T cells from PBMCs. What this sample's cell subset or site label stands for: CD45RA+CCR7+. Here the CDR3 is given as CANLIAGGPGNEQFF. DNA sequence: TGTGCCAACCTTATCGCGGGAGGGCCGGGCAATGAGCAGTTCTTC.